The clone carrying this T cell receptor beta chain was found many times. Its antigen remains unknown. The authors amplified TCR beta CDR3 regions from RNA transcripts. The workflow started with a first-round RT-PCR run with HTBI primers and then moved on to a second-round multiplex PCR. Each CDR3 protein is one row after TCRdb ran MiXCR on the multiplex PCR reads. Of 400,000 to 450,000 distinct CDR3 sequences in the sample, 20% to 25% were seen once. The authors defined stable hyperthyroidism as no ophthalmopathy within 18 months of follow-up. Diagnosis used clinical symptoms, serum thyroxine, TRAb, thyroid ultrasound and orbital computed tomography. This sample is part of a study of Graves' ophthalmopathy and Graves' hyperthyroidism. Study-wide context: Specimen type is peripheral blood, obtained at initial diagnosis before any treatment.

The CDR3 sequence is 14 residues long. The J segment lost 7 bases and the V segment lost 2 bases, leaving 7 bases of the junction unmatched. Looked up from germline, CDR1 is DFQATT and CDR2 is SNEGSKA (reference sequence). Points from the study as a whole: Among thyroid clonotypes expanded above 0.001 frequency, most also appeared in blood.

Sequencing was performed on peripheral blood. The clonotype was recovered from a young woman with stable Graves' hyperthyroidism. The chain recombines TRBV20-1 with TRBJ2-2, with 7 nucleotides matching TRBD1. The CDR3 reads CSARLRQGSGELFF. The CDR3 bases are TGCAGTGCTAGACTTCGACAGGGTAGCGGGGAGCTGTTTTTT.